This entry lists 5 T cell receptor beta chains sequenced from one sample in a study of blood T cells in healthy people across ages (dated by TCRdb to between 2015 and 2016). The library was made by 5' RACE. The instrument given in TCRdb is Illumina HiSeq 2500. The second PCR ran for about 6 to 11 cycles and used a J-beta primer mix along with a sample-barcoded 5' primer. TCRdb cleaned the public reads at Q25 with fastp, built clones with MiXCR and kept in-frame beta chains. Each CDR3 protein appears once, grouped with its most common genes and DNA. The sample table contains over a million distinct CDR3 sequences; only one count was recorded for approximately 43% of them. The top ten constitute more than 4% of the sample. Sequenced material: blood. The receptors stem from a woman under 30 in good health.

The V call is TRBV27, the J call TRBJ2-5; 13 bases agree with TRBD2. The CDR3 contains 20 residues. The germline CDR1 and CDR2 sequences are MNHEY and SMNVEV (reference sequence). Trimming cost V 6 bases and J 2 bases; bases outside gene matches: 18. CDR3 amino acids: CASSRRTLGTSGTSQETQYF. CDR3 bases: TGTGCCAGCAGCAGACGGACATTGGGGACTAGCGGGACTTCACAAGAGACCCAGTACTTC.

This rearrangement joins TRBV7-2 to TRBJ2-1; 7 nucleotides line up with TRBD2. CDR1 is SGHTA and CDR2 is FQGNSA in the germline V gene. Trimming took 5 bases from V and 2 from J; bases not matched to a gene: 6. The CDR3 runs 15 residues. The CDR3 is CASSPTSAPYNEQFF. CDR3 sequence (DNA): TGTGCCAGCAGCCCAACTAGCGCCCCCTACAATGAGCAGTTCTTC.

This clonotype was counted ten times or more. The V and J genes are TRBV28 and TRBJ2-4, with D possibly matching TRBD2 (6 bases). The germline V gene has CDR1 MDHEN and CDR2 SYDVKM. V shed 1 base and J shed 8 bases, with 15 bases lying between them. This CDR3 spans 15 amino acids. The CDR3 region is CASSLSWQEGHIQYF. CDR3 DNA sequence: TGTGCCAGCAGTTTATCGTGGCAGGAGGGACACATTCAGTACTTC.

The chain recombines TRBV27 with TRBJ2-5; tentatively, D is TRBD2 (5 bases). The CDR3 contains 14 residues. V lost 3 bases, J lost 2 bases, and 10 bases lay in between. Germline V gene data show CDR1 as MNHEY and CDR2 as SMNVEV (reference sequence). For the CDR3, the DNA is TGTGCCAGCAGTTTCCAACCGGGGCAAGAGACCCAGTACTTC. The encoded protein is CASSFQPGQETQYF.

Concerning this clonotype: A much larger clone differs by one base, so this may be a read error. The chain links TRBV29-1 to TRBJ2-2; no clear D. This CDR3 spans 13 amino acids. CDR1 is SQVTM, CDR2 ANQGSEA, per germline. V lost 2 bases, J lost 1 base, and 5 bases lay in between. The CDR3 is CSVERENTGELFF. CDR3 in DNA: TGCAGCGTTGAAAGGGAGAACACCGGGGAGCTGTTTTTT.